This T cell receptor beta chain derives from a study of blood T cells in healthy people across ages. In the case of this clonotype: Its antigen is currently unknown.

General study results and limits: Higher diversity and more naive CD4+ cells were features of long-lived donors, compared to aged donors. A strong correlation was seen between TCR beta diversity and naive T cell percentage.

The germline gives CDR1 LGHDT, CDR2 YNNKEL (reference sequence). Trimming cost V 0 bases and J 6 bases, with 21 bases left between them. This CDR3 contains 17 residues. Then a second PCR, running roughly 7 to 11 cycles, was carried out with a sample-barcoded 5' primer and a J-beta primer mix. TCRdb reprocessed the 5' RACE reads with MiXCR, giving one entry per CDR3 protein. The sample lists roughly 1,500,000 distinct CDR3 sequences; 42% were seen once. This receptor was obtained from a woman in her late teens or twenties in good health. Source material: blood. V usage is TRBV3-1 and J usage is TRBJ2-7; D may be TRBD2 (6 bases). CDR3 nucleotides: TGTGCCAGCAGCCAAGAGGACTTAGCGGCTGGGGGTGGCGAGCAGTACTTC. It yields the protein CASSQEDLAAGGGEQYF.